This T cell receptor (beta chain) was sequenced for a study of T cell repertoires in cytomegalovirus infection (dated by TCRdb to the late 2010s). Study-level background: Peptide stimulations targeted recently identified HLA-C-restricted CMV epitopes, whose presentation resists viral immunomodulation, together with well-studied HLA-B-restricted epitopes. Donor HLA type was relevant to the analysis, because carriage of CMV infection together with the matching HLA type was indicated by public TCR beta signatures.

The full study reports these points: In the ex vivo response, HLA-C-restricted CMV-specific TCR beta clonotypes were dominant, and in two of eight donors the single most frequent clonotype came from this HLA-C-restricted group. In both this cohort and an independent roughly 400-donor cohort, the cumulative frequency of public TCR beta family members distinguished carriers of CMV infection plus the relevant HLA type.

The sample's treatment or condition label, in plain terms: in vitro stimulation with specific CMV peptide epitopes to enrich CMV-specific T cells. In the case of this clonotype: Its antigen has not been determined. The input lacks base qualities; no much larger clone sits a single base away.

Data came from an Illumina HiSeq 1500. The public reads were reanalyzed by TCRdb: fastp trimming at Q25, MiXCR alignment, in-frame beta chains only. Every distinct CDR3 protein forms one entry, paired with its most common genes and DNA. This sample comprises 700,000 to 950,000 distinct CDR3 sequences, 30% to 35% of them detected only once. The ten largest account for around 12% of the sample. V drops 7 bases and J drops 0 bases, leaving 16 bases in between. The cysteine opens and the phenylalanine closes a CDR3 of 15 amino acids. Only the CDR3 region is kept as DNA, spanning 45 bases read in frame from base 1. In the germline V gene, CDR1 corresponds to MNHEY and CDR2 to SVGAGI.

The sequenced sample was cultured CD8+ T cells from PBMCs, obtained from culture after CMV antigen stimulation. This TCR came from a human donor in good health (CMV status not recorded). Some clones in this sample may be carry-over from other donors' samples. Here the chain combines TRBV6-5 and TRBJ2-7, with TRBD2 tentatively as D gene (7 bases match). The sequenced DNA is TGTGCCAGCAATTATGGACTAGGGGGCTCCTACGAGCAGTACTTC. This codes for CASNYGLGGSYEQYF.